These T cell receptor beta chains were read from a single sample in a study of control samples from healthy donors and cancer patients. Some clones are missing from TCRdb's copy, which holds only in-frame ones; the method was immunoSEQ multiplex PCR. The table includes around 89,000 clones, 82% detected once. Sequencing input: blood. The receptor set was obtained from an older woman in good health. Each CDR3 is given with its conserved first and last residue. D genes are given only for firm matches. Only some rows state a clone size, as once, few, many or a class for expanded clones.

>TRBJ1-6|TRBV6-2/TRBV6-3|.|.
CASSKRQTSPPLHF
TGTGCCAGCAGTAAAAGACAAACTTCTCCACCCCTCCACTTT
>TRBJ1-2|TRBV19|.|.
CASSIDLRERLNYGYTF
TGTGCCAGTAGTATAGATCTGAGGGAGCGGCTCAACTATGGCTACACCTTC
>TRBJ1-3|TRBV9|.|.
CASSVRGAVGNTIYF
TGTGCCAGCAGCGTTAGGGGGGCAGTTGGAAACACCATATATTTT
>TRBJ1-3|TRBV7-2|TRBD1|.
CASSLGRAGGSGNTIYF
TGTGCCAGCAGCTTAGGTCGGGCAGGGGGCTCTGGAAACACCATATATTTT
>TRBJ2-7|TRBV4-1|TRBD1|.
CASSLTGQGPEQYF
TGCGCCAGCAGCCTAACTGGACAGGGGCCCGAGCAGTACTTC
>TRBJ1-1|TRBV7-2|.|few
CASSLAWSTEAFF
TGTGCCAGCAGCTTAGCGTGGAGCACTGAAGCTTTCTTT
>TRBJ2-5|TRBV10-3|.|.
CASSAWDNQETQYF
TGTGCCAGCAGCGCCTGGGACAACCAAGAGACCCAGTACTTC
>TRBJ2-3|TRBV6-4|TRBD2|.
CASRDLGGASDTQYF
TGTGCCAGCAGGGATCTCGGGGGGGCTTCAGATACGCAGTATTTT
>TRBJ2-7|TRBV29-1|TRBD2|.
CSVEVGGVTSGTYEQYF
TGCAGCGTTGAAGTAGGGGGGGTGACTAGCGGCACCTACGAGCAGTACTTC
>TRBJ1-4|TRBV6-1|.|.
CASSETQGATNEKLFF
TGTGCCAGCAGTGAGACACAGGGAGCAACTAATGAAAAACTGTTTTTT
>TRBJ1-5|TRBV29-1|.|.
CSVDLGTGQPQHF
.
>TRBJ1-2|TRBV3-1/TRBV3-2|.|many
CASSPPVGGYTF
TGTGCCAGCAGCCCACCAGTGGGAGGCTACACCTTC
>TRBJ2-7|TRBV19|TRBD1|.
CASSKRQGGSSYEQYF
TGTGCCAGTAGTAAAAGACAGGGGGGTTCATCCTACGAGCAGTACTTC
>TRBJ2-5|TRBV5-6|TRBD2|.
CASSLGAGALQETQYF
TGTGCCAGCAGCTTGGGAGCGGGAGCACTCCAAGAGACCCAGTACTTC
>TRBJ1-1|TRBV7-9|TRBD1|.
CASSSGQGAFF
TGTGCCAGCAGCTCAGGACAGGGGGCTTTCTTT
>TRBJ2-4|TRBV9|.|.
CASSAPRETAKNIQYF
TGTGCCAGCAGCGCACCCAGGGAGACGGCCAAAAACATTCAGTACTTC
>TRBJ1-2|TRBV19|.|.
CASSLNYGYTF
TGTGCCAGTAGTCTCAACTATGGCTACACCTTC
>TRBJ1-6|TRBV2|.|.
CASSEALRSGSYNSPLHF
TGTGCCAGCAGTGAAGCGCTTAGGTCAGGATCCTATAATTCACCCCTCCACTTT
>TRBJ2-5|TRBV28|.|.
CASSSAYPQSTLRETQYF
TGTGCCAGCAGCTCAGCCTATCCACAGAGTACTCTTCGAGAGACCCAGTACTTC
>TRBJ1-4|TRBV2|.|.
CASSLTTTNEKLFF
TGTGCCAGCAGCTTGACCACAACTAATGAAAAACTGTTTTTT
>TRBJ2-3|TRBV5-1|.|.
CASSNGPGTLKINTQYF
TGCGCCAGCAGCAACGGACCCGGGACTCTAAAAATTAATACGCAGTATTTT
>TRBJ2-7|TRBV29-1|.|.
CSVGDRSTRAPYEQYF
TGCAGCGTTGGAGACAGGTCGACTCGGGCGCCCTACGAGCAGTACTTC
>TRBJ2-7|TRBV29-1|TRBD1|medium-sized
CSVRTGDGNEQYF
TGCAGCGTCCGGACAGGGGATGGGAACGAGCAGTACTTC
>TRBJ2-2|TRBV3-1/TRBV3-2|.|.
CASSLGHPGELFF
TGTGCCAGCAGCCTGGGCCACCCCGGGGAGCTGTTTTTT
>TRBJ2-7|TRBV4-2|.|.
CASSQGASYEQYF
TGTGCCAGCAGCCAAGGGGCTAGCTACGAGCAGTACTTC
>TRBJ2-3|TRBV28|TRBD1|.
CASSTPRQGATGLDTQYF
TGTGCCAGCAGTACCCCTCGCCAGGGGGCGACCGGACTAGATACGCAGTATTTT
>TRBJ1-3|TRBV3-1/TRBV3-2|.|.
CASSLRFSGNTIYF
TGTGCCAGCAGCCTAAGATTCTCTGGAAACACCATATATTTT
>TRBJ2-1|TRBV18|.|.
CASSPTEEDSGFYNEQFF
TGTGCCAGCTCACCGACGGAGGAGGATTCGGGGTTCTACAATGAGCAGTTCTTC
>TRBJ1-4|TRBV28|TRBD1|.
CASSGQGATNEKLFF
TGTGCCAGCTCGGGACAGGGAGCAACTAATGAAAAACTGTTTTTT
>TRBJ2-1|TRBV27|.|.
CASAPSGTESYNEQFF
TGTGCCAGCGCACCCTCTGGGACTGAAAGCTACAATGAGCAGTTCTTC
>TRBJ1-5|TRBV19|.|.
CASSPGRGSQPQHF
TGTGCCAGTAGTCCGGGGAGGGGATCACAGCCCCAGCATTTT
>TRBJ2-3|TRBV28|.|.
CASSLLSQLHDTQYF
TGTGCCAGCAGTTTATTAAGTCAGTTACATGATACGCAGTATTTT
>TRBJ1-5|TRBV7-2|.|few
CASSGDTGRPQHF
TGTGCCAGCAGCGGGGACACCGGTAGACCCCAGCATTTT
>TRBJ2-5|TRBV18|.|once
CASSPPVRETQYF
TGTGCCAGCTCACCACCGGTACGGGAGACCCAGTACTTC
>TRBJ2-1|TRBV24-1|.|.
CATSDFHEQFF
TGTGCCACCAGTGATTTTCATGAGCAGTTCTTC
>TRBJ2-1|TRBV2|.|.
CASKRAGDEQFF
TGTGCCAGCAAAAGGGCCGGCGATGAGCAGTTCTTC
>TRBJ1-5|TRBV6-1|.|.
CASSEAPTVYSNQPQHF
TGTGCCAGCAGTGAAGCGCCGACAGTTTATAGCAATCAGCCCCAGCATTTT
>TRBJ1-2|TRBV28|.|.
CASITRGRVIF
TGTGCCAGCATTACCCGGGGGAGGGTGATCTTC
>TRBJ2-5|TRBV7-2|.|.
CASSLGGVPRETQYF
TGTGCCAGCAGCTTAGGGGGGGTACCCCGGGAGACCCAGTACTTC
>TRBJ2-3|TRBV3-1/TRBV3-2|.|.
CASSQGSSGSTDTQYF
TGTGCCAGCAGCCAAGGAAGTAGCGGAAGCACAGATACGCAGTATTTT
>TRBJ2-1|TRBV3-1/TRBV3-2|TRBD2|.
CASSQGTSGRQFF
TGTGCCAGCAGCCAAGGCACTAGCGGGAGGCAGTTCTTC
>TRBJ2-3|TRBV28|TRBD2|.
CASSGTSGRVSTDTQYF
TGTGCCAGCAGTGGGACTAGCGGGAGGGTTAGCACAGATACGCAGTATTTT
>TRBJ1-2|TRBV27|.|.
CASSAIGFNYGYTF
TGTGCCAGCAGTGCCATAGGTTTCAACTATGGCTACACCTTC
>TRBJ2-7|TRBV4-2|.|.
CANSPRGGQSSYEQYF
TGTGCCAACAGCCCGAGAGGGGGGCAGTCCTCCTACGAGCAGTACTTC
>TRBJ1-1|TRBV9|.|.
CASSVHGNTEAFF
TGTGCCAGCAGCGTTCACGGGAACACTGAAGCTTTCTTT
>TRBJ1-5|TRBV2|.|.
CASKRTRGTNGNQPQHF
TGTGCCAGCAAAAGGACCAGGGGCACCAACGGCAATCAGCCCCAGCATTTT
>TRBJ2-3|TRBV20-1|.|.
CSAWALDTQYF
TGCAGTGCTTGGGCCCTAGATACGCAGTATTTT
>TRBJ2-2|TRBV6-5|.|few
CAIHLVSGELFF
TGTGCCATACATTTAGTCTCCGGGGAGCTGTTTTTT
>TRBJ1-4|TRBV4-1|.|once
CASSQDKVANEKLFF
TGCGCCAGCAGCCAAGATAAGGTAGCTAATGAAAAACTGTTTTTT
>TRBJ2-7|TRBV11-2|TRBD1|.
CASSSRGGTGGSYEQYF
TGTGCCAGCAGCTCCCGAGGAGGTACAGGGGGCTCCTACGAGCAGTACTTC
>TRBJ2-1|TRBV5-1|TRBD2|.
CASRHTSGSYNEQFF
TGCGCCAGCAGGCATACTAGCGGGAGCTACAATGAGCAGTTCTTC
>TRBJ1-1|TRBV13|.|few
CASSLNRATEAFF
TGTGCCAGCAGCCTCAACAGGGCCACTGAAGCTTTCTTT
>TRBJ2-1|TRBV5-1|TRBD2|.
CASSLVGITSGGRDEQFF
TGCGCCAGCAGCTTGGTAGGGATAACTAGCGGGGGCCGGGATGAGCAGTTCTTC
>TRBJ2-1|TRBV13|TRBD2|once
CASSIQTSGRLSEQFF
TGTGCCAGCAGCATCCAGACTAGCGGGAGGTTGAGTGAGCAGTTCTTC